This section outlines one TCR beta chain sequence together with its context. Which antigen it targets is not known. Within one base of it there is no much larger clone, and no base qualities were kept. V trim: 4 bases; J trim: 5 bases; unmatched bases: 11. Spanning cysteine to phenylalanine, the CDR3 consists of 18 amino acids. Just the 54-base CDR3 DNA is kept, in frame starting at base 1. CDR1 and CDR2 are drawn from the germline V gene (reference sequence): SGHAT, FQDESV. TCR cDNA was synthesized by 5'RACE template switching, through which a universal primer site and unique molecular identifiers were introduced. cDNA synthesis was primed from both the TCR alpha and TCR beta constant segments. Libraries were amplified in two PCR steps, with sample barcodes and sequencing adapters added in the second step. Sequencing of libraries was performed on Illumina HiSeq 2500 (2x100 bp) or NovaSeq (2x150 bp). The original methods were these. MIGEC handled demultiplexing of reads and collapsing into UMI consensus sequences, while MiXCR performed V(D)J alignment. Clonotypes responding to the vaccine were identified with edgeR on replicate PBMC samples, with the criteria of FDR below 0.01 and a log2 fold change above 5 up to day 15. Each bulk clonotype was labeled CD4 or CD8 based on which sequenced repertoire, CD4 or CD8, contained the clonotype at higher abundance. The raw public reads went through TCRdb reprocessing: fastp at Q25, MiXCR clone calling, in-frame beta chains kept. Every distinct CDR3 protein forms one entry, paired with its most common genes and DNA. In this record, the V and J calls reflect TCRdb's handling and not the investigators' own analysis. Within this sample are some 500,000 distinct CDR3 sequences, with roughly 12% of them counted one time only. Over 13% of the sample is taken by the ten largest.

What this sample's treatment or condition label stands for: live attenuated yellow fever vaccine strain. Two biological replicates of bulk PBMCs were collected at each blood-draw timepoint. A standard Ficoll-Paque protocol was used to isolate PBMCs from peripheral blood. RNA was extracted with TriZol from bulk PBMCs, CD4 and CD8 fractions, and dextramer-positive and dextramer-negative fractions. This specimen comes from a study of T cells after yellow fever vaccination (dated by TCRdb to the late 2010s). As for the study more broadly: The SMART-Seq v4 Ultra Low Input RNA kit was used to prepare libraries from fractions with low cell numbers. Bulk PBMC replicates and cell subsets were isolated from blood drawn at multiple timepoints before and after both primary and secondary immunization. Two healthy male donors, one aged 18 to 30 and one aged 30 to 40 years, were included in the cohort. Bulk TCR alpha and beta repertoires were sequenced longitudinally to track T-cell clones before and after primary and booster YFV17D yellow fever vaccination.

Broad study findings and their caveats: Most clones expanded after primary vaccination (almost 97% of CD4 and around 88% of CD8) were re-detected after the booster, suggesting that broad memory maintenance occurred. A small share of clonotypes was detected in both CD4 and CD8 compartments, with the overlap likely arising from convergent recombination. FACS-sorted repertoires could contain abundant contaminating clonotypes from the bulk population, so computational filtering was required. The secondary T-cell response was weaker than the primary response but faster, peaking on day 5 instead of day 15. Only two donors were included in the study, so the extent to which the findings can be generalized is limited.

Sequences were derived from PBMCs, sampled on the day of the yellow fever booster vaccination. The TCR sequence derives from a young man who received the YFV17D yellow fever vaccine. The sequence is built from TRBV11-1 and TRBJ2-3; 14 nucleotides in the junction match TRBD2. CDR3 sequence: CASSSALTSGRARDTQYF. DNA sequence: TGTGCCAGCAGCTCGGCCTTGACTAGCGGGAGGGCCAGAGATACGCAGTATTTT.